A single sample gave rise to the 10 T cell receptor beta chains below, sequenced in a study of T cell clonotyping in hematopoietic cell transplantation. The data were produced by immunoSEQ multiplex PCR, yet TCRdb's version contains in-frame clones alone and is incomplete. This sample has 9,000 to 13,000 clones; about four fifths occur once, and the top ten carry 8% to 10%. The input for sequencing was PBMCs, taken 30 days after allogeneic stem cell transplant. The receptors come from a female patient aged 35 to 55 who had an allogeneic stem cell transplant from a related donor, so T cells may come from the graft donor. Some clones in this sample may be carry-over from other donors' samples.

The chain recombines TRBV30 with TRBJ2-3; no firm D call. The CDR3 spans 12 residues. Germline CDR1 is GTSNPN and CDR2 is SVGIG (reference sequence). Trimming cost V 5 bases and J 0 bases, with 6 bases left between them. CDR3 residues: CAWQESTDTQYF. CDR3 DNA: TGTGCCTGGCAGGAGAGCACAGATACGCAGTATTTT.

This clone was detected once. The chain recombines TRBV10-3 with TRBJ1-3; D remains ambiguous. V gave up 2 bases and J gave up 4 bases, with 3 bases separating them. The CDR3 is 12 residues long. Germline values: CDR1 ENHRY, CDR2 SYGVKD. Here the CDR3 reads CAISELGNTIYF. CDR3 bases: TGTGCCATCAGTGAGCTGGGAAACACCATATATTTT.

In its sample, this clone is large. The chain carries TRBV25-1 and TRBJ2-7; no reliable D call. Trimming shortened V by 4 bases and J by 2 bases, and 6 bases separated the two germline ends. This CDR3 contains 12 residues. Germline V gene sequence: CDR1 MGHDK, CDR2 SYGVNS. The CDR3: CASSVNPYEQYF. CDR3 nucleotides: TGTGCCAGCAGTGTAAACCCCTACGAGCAGTACTTC.

CDR3 sequence: CSVRSGPGNTIYF. In nucleotides, the CDR3 is TGCAGCGTTCGGTCAGGGCCTGGAAACACCATATATTTT. V gene TRBV29-1 combines with J gene TRBJ1-3; possibly TRBD1 for D (5 bases). Between the trimmed V and J ends, which lost 5 bases and 2 bases, there was a span of 10 bases. The CDR3 totals 13 residues. Germline V gene data show CDR1 as SQVTM and CDR2 as ANQGSEA.

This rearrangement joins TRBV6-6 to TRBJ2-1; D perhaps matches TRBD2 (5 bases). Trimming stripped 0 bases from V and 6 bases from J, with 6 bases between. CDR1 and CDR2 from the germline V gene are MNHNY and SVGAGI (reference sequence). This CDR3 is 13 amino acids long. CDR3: CASSYSEVNEQFF. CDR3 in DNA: TGTGCCAGCAGTTACTCGGAGGTCAATGAGCAGTTCTTC.

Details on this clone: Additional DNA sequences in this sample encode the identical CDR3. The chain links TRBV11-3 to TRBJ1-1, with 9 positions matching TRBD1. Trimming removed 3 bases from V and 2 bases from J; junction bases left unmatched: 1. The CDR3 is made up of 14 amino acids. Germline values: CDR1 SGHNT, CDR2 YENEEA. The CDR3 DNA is TGTGCCAGCAGCTTCACAGGGGGCAACACTGAAGCTTTCTTT. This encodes CASSFTGGNTEAFF.

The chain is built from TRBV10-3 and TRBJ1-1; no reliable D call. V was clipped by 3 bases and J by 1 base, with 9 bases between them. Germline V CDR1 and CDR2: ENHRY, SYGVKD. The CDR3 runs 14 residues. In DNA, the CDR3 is TGTGCCATCAGTGAAGACAACCCGAACACTGAAGCTTTCTTT. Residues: CAISEDNPNTEAFF.

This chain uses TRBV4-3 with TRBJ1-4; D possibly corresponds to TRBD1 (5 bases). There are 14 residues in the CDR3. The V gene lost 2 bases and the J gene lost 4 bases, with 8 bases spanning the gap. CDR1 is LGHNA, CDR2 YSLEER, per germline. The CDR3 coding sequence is TGCGCCAGCAGCCAATCAGGGAATAATGAAAAACTGTTTTTT. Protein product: CASSQSGNNEKLFF.

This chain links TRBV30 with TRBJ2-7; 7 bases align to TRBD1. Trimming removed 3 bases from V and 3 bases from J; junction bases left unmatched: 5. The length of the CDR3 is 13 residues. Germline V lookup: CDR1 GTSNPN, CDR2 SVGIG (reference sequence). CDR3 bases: TGTGCCTGGAGCCCCGGGACAGTCTACGAGCAGTACTTC. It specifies CAWSPGTVYEQYF. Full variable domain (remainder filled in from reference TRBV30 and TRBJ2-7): SQTIHQWPATLVQPVGSPLSLECTVEGTSNPNLYWYRQAAGRGLQLLFYSVGIGQISSEVPQNLSASRPQDRQFILSSKKLLLSDSGFYLCAWSPGTVYEQYFGPGTRLTVT.

CDR3 bases: TGCAGCGCTGGGCCCGGGACAGGGATCGAGCAGTACTTC. It is translated as CSAGPGTGIEQYF. The chain carries TRBV29-1 and TRBJ2-7, with TRBD1 identical over 9 bases. This CDR3 has 13 residues. V lost 7 bases, J lost 6 bases, and 10 bases stayed unmatched. CDR1 and CDR2 (germline): SQVTM, ANQGSEA.